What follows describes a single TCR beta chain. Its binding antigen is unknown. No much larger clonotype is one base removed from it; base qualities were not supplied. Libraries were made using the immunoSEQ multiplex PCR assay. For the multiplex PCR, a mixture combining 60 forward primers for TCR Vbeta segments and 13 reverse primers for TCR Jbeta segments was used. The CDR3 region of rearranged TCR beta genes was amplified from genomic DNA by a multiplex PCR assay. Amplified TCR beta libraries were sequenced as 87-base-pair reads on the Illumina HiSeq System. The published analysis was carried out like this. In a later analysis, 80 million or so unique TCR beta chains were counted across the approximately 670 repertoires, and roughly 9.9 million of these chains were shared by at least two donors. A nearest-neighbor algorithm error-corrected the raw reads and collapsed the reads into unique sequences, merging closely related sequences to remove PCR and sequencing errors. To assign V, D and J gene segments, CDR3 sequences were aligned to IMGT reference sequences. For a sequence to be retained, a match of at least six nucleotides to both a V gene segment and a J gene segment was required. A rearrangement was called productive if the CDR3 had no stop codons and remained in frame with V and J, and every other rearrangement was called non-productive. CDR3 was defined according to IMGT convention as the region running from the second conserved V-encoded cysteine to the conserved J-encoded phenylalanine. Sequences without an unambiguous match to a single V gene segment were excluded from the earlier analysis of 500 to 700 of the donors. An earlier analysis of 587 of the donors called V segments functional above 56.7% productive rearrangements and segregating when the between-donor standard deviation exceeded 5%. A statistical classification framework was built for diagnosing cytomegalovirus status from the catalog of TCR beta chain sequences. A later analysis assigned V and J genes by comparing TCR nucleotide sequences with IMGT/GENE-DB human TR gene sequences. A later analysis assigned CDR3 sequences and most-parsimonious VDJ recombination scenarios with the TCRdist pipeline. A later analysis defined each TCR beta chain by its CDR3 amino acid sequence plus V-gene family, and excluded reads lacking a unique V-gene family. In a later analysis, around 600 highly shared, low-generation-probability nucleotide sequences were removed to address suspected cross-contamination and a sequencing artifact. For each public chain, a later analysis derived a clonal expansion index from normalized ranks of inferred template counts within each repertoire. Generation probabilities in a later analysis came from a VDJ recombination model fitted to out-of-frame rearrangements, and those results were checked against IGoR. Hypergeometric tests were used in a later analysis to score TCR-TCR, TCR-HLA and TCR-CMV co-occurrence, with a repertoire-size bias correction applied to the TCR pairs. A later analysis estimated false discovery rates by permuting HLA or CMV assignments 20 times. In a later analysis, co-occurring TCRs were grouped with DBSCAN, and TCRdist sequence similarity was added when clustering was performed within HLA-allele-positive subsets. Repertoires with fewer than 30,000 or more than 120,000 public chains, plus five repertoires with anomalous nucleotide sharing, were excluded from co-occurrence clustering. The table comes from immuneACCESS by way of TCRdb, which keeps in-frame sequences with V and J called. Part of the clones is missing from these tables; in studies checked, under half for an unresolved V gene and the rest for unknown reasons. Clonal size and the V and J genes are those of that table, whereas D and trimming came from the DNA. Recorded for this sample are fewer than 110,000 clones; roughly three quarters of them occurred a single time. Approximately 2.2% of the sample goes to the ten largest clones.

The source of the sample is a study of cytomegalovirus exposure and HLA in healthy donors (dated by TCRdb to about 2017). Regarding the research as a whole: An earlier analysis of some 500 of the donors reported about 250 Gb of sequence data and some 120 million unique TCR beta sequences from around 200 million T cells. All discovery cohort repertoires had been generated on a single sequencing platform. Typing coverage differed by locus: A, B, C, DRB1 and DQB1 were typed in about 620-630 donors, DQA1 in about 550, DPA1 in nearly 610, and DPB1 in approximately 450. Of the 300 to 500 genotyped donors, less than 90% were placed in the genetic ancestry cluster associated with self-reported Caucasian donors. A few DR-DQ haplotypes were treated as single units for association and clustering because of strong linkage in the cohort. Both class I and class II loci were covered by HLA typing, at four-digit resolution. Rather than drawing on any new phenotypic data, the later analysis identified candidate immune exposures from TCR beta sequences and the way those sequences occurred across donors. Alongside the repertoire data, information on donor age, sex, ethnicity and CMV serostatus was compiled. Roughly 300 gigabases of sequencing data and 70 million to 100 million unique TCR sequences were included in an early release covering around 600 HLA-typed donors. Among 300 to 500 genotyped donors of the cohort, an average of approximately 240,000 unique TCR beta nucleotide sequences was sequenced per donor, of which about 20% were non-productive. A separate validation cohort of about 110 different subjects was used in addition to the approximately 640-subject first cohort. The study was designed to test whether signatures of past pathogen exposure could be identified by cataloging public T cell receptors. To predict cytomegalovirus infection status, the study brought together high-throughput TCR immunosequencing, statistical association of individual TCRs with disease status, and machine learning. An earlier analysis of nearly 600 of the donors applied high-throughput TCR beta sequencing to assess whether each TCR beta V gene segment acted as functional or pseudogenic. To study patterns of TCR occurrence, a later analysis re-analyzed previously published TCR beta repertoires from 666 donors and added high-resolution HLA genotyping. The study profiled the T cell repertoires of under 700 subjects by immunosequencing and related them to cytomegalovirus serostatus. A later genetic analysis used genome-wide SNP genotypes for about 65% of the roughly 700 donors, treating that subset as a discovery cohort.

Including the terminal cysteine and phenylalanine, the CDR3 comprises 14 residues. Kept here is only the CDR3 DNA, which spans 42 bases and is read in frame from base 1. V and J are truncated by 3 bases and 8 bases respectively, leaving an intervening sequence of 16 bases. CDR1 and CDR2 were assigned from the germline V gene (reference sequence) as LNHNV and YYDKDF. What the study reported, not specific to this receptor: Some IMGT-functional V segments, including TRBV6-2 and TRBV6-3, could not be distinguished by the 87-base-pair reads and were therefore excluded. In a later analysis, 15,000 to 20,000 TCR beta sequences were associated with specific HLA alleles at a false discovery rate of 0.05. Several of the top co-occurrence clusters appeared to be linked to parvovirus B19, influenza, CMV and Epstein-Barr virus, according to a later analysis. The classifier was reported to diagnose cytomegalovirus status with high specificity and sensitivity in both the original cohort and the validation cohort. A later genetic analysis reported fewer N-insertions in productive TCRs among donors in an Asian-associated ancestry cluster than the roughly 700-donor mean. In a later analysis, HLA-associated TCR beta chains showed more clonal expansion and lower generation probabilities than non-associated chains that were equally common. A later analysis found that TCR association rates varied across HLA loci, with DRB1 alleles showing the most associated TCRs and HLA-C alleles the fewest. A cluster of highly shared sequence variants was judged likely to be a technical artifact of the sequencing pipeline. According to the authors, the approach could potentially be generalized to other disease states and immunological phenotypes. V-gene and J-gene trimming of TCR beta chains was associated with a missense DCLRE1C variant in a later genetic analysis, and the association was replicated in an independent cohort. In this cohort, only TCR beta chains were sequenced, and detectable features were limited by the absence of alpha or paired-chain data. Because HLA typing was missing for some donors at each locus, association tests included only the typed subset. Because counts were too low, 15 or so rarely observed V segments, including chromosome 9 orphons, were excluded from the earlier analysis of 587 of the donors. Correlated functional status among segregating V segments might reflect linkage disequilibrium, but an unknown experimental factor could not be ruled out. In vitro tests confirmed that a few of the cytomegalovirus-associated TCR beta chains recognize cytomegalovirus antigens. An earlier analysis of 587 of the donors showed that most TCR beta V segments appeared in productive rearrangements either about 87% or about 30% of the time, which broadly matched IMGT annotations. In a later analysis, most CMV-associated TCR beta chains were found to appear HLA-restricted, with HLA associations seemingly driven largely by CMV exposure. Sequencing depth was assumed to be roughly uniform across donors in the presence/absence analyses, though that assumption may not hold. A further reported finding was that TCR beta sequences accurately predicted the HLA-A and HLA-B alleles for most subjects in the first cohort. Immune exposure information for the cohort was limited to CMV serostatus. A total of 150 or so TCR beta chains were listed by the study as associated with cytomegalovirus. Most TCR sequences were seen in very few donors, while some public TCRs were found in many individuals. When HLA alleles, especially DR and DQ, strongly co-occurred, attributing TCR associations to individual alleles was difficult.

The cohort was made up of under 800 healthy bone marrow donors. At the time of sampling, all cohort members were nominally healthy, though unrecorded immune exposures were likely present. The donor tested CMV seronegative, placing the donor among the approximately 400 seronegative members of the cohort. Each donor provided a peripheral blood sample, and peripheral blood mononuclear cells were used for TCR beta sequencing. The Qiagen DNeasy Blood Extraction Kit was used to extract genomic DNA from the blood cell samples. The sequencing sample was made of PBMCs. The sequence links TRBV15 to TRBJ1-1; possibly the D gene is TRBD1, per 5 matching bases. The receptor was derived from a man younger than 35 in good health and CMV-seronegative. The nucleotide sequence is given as TGTGCCACCAGCAGCTTCGCCACAGGCTGGGAAGCTTTCTTT. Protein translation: CATSSFATGWEAFF.